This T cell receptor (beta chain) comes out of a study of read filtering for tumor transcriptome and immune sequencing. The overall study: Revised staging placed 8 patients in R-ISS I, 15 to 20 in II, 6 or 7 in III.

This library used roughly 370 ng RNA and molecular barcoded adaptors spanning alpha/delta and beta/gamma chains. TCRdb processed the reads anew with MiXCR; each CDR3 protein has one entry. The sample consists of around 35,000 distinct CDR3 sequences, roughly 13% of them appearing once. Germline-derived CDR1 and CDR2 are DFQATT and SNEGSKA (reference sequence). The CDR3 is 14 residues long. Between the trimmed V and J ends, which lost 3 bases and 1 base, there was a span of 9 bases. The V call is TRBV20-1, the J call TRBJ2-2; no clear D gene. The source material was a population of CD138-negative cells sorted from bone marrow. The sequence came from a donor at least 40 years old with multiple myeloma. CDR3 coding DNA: TGCAGTGCTAGTGGGCGAGAGAACACCGGGGAGCTGTTTTTT. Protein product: CSASGRENTGELFF.